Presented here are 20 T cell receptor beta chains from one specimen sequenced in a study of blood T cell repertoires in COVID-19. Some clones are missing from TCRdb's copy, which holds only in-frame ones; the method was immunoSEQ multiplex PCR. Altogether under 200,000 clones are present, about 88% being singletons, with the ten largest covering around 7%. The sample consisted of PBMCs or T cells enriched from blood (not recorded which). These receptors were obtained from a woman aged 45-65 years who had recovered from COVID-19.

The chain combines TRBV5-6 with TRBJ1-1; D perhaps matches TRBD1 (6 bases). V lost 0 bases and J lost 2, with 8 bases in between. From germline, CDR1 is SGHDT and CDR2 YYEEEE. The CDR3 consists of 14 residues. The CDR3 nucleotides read TGTGCCAGCAGCTTGGGGGGGCGTAACACTGAAGCTTTCTTT. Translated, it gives CASSLGGRNTEAFF.

The CDR3 DNA follows: TGTGCCAGCGACATGGGAGTGGGATTCTACGAGCAGTACTTC. Translation gives CASDMGVGFYEQYF. The V and J genes are TRBV6-5 and TRBJ2-7; the D gene is possibly TRBD2 (5 bases). V was shortened by 8 bases and J by 3 bases, with 17 bases between the two germline ends. CDR1 and CDR2 from the germline V gene are MNHEY and SVGAGI. The CDR3 contains 14 residues.

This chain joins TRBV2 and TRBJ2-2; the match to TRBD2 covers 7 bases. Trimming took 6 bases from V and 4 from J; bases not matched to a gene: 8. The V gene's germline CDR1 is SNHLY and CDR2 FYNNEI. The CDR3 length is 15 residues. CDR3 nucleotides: TGTGCCAGCAGGAGCGGGACCGTCAGCACCGGGGAGCTGTTTTTT. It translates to CASRSGTVSTGELFF. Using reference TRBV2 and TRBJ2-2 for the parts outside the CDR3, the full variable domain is EPEVTQTPSHQVTQMGQEVILRCVPISNHLYFYWYRQILGQKVEFLVSFYNNEISEKSEIFDDQFSVERPDGSNFTLKIRSTKLEDSAMYFCASRSGTVSTGELFFGEGSRLTVL.

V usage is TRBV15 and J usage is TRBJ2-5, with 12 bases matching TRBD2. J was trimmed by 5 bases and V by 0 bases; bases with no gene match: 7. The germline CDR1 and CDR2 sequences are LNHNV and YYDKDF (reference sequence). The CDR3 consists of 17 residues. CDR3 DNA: TGTGCCACCAGCAGAGATCCATCTAGCGGGAGGGGTGAGACCCAGTACTTC. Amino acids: CATSRDPSSGRGETQYF.

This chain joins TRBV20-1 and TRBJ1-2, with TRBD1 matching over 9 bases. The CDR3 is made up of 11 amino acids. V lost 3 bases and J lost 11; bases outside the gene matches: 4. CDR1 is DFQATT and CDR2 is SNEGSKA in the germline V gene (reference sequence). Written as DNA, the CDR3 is TGCAGTGCTAGCGTCGGGACAGGGTACACCTTC. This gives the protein CSASVGTGYTF.

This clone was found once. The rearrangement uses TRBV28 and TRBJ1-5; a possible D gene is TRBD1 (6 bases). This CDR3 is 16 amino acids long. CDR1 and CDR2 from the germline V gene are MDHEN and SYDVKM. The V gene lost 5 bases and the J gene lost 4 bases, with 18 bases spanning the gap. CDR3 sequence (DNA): TGTGCCAGCAGTCCCCGCCGCAGGGGCCGAAATCAGCCCCAGCATTTT. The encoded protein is CASSPRRRGRNQPQHF. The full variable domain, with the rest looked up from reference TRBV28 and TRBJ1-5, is DVKVTQSSRYLVKRTGEKVFLECVQDMDHENMFWYRQDPGLGLRLIYFSYDVKMKEKGDIPEGYSVSREKKERFSLILESASTNQTSMYLCASSPRRRGRNQPQHFGDGTRLSIL.

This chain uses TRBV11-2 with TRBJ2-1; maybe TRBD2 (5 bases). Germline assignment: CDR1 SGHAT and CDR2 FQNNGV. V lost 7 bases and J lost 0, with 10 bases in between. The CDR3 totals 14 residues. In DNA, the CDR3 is TGTGCCAGCACCCCCACTAGCTCCTACAATGAGCAGTTCTTC. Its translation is CASTPTSSYNEQFF.

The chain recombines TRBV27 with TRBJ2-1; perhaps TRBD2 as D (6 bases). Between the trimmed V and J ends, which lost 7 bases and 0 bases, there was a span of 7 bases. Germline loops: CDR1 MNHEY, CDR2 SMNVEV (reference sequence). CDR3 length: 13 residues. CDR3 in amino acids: CASIGSSYNEQFF. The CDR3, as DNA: TGTGCCAGCATCGGGAGCTCCTACAATGAGCAGTTCTTC.

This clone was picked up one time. CDR3 protein: CASTSGSNLNTEAFF. DNA of the CDR3: TGTGCCAGCACCTCGGGATCTAATCTTAACACTGAAGCTTTCTTT. The chain recombines TRBV14 with TRBJ1-1; D call uncertain. This CDR3 comprises 15 residues. V lost 7 bases, J lost 2 bases, and 17 bases lay in between. Germline loops: CDR1 SGHDN, CDR2 FVKESK.

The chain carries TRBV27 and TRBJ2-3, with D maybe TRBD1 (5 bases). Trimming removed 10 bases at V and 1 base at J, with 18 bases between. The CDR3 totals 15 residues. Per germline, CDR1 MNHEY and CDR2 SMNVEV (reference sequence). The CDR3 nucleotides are TGTGCCATCAGGGCAATCCCTGGAGGCACAGATACGCAGTATTTT. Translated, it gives CAIRAIPGGTDTQYF.

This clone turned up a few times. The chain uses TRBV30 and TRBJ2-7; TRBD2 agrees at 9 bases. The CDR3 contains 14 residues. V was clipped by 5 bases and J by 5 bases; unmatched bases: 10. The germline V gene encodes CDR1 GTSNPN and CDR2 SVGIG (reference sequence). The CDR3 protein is CAWGWGSGRNEQYF. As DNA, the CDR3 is TGTGCCTGGGGGTGGGGTAGCGGGAGAAACGAGCAGTACTTC.

The CDR3 loop reads CASSKGLPTSTDTQYF. The CDR3 bases are TGTGCCAGCAGTAAGGGACTCCCTACTAGCACAGATACGCAGTATTTT. This chain connects TRBV2 to TRBJ2-3; tentative D call: TRBD2 (6 bases). V lost 5 bases, J lost 0 bases, and 15 bases lay in between. The germline V gene has CDR1 SNHLY and CDR2 FYNNEI. The length of the CDR3 is 16 residues.

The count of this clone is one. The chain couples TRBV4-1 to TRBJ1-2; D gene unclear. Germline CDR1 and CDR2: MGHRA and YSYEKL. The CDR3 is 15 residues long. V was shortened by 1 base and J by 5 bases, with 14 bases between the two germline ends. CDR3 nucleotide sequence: TGCGCCAGCAGCCAAGCTGCGGGGAGAGGGTATGGCTACACCTTC. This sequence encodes CASSQAAGRGYGYTF.

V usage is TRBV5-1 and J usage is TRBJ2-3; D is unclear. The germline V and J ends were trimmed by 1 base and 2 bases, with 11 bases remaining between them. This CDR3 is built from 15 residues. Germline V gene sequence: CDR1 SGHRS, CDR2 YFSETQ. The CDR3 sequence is CASSLFNADTDTQYF. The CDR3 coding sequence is TGCGCCAGCAGCTTGTTTAATGCGGACACAGATACGCAGTATTTT.

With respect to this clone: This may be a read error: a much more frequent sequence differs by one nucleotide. CDR3 bases: TGTGCCAGCAGCCCCGGGACAGCCTATGGCTACACCTTC. Protein product: CASSPGTAYGYTF. The gene calls are TRBV7-9 and TRBJ1-2; 7 bases are a match to TRBD1. This CDR3 is 13 amino acids long. The V gene end was trimmed by 5 bases and the J gene end by 4 bases; junction bases not matched to a gene: 4. Germline lookup yields CDR1 SEHNR and CDR2 FQNEAQ (reference sequence).

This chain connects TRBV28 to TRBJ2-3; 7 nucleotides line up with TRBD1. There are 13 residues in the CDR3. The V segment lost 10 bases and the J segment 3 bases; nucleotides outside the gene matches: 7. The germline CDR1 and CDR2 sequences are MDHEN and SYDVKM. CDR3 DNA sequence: TGTGCCACCCGACAGGGAGCAACAGATACGCAGTATTTT. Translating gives CATRQGATDTQYF.

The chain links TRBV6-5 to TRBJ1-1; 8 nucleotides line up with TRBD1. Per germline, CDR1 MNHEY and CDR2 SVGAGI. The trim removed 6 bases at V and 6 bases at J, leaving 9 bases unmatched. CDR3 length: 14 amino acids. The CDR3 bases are TGTGCCAGCAGACTGGACAGGGTAGGGTCTGAAGCTTTCTTT. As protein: CASRLDRVGSEAFF.

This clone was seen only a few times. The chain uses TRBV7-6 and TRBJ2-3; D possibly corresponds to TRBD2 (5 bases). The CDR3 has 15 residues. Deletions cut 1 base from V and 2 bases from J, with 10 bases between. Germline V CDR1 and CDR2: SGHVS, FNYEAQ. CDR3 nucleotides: TGTGCCAGCAGCTTAGTCCCGGAGGCCACAGATACGCAGTATTTT. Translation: CASSLVPEATDTQYF.

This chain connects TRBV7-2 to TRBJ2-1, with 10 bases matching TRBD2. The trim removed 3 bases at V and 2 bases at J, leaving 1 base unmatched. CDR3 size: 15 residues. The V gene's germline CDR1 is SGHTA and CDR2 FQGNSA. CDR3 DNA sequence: TGTGCCAGCAGCTTGACTAGCGGGCCCTACAATGAGCAGTTCTTC. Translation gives CASSLTSGPYNEQFF.

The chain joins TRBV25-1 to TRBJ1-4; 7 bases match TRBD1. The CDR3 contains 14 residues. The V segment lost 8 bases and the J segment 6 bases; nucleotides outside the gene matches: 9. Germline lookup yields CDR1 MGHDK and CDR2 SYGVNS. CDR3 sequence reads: CASGQDSTYEKLFF. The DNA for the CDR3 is TGTGCCAGCGGACAGGACAGTACGTATGAAAAACTGTTTTTT.